A selection of T cell receptor beta chains follows, all from one sample in a study of CD8 T cells in Susac syndrome. TCRdb re-called the immunoSEQ multiplex PCR reads with MiXCR, one entry per CDR3 protein. The table includes fewer than 80,000 distinct CDR3 sequences, around 94% detected once. The sample comprised CD8+ T cells from PBMCs. These TCRs come from a human donor with Susac syndrome. CDR3s include the opening cysteine and the closing phenylalanine or tryptophan. The order of the fields is V gene, D gene, J gene, CDR3 DNA, CDR3 protein. D genes are given only for firm matches.

TRBV7-3	NA	TRBJ1-1	TGTGCCAGCAGCTTAGGGGTGGGGAACACTGAAGCTTTCTTT	CASSLGVGNTEAFF
TRBV21-1	NA	TRBJ1-1	TGTGCCAGCAGCAAAGTTGGAAGGGTAACGGCTTTCTTT	CASSKVGRVTAFF
TRBV9	TRBD2	TRBJ2-1	TGTGCCAGCAGCACCGGGGGGGCCCCCTCCTACAATGAGCAGTTCTTC	CASSTGGAPSYNEQFF
TRBV4-3	NA	TRBJ1-2	TGCGCCAGCAGCCAAGATGGGACAATGGCTGGCTACACCTTC	CASSQDGTMAGYTF
TRBV12-3/TRBV12-4	TRBD1	TRBJ1-2	TGTGCCAGCAGTTTAGGGCCAGGGGGTGTTAACTATGGCTACACCTTC	CASSLGPGGVNYGYTF
TRBV9	NA	TRBJ2-3	TGTGCCAGCAGCGTAGATACAGATACGCAGTATTTT	CASSVDTDTQYF
TRBV13	TRBD2	TRBJ2-1	TGTGCCAGCAGCTTAGCTAGCGGGGGAGATCCATACAATGAGCAGTTCTTC	CASSLASGGDPYNEQFF
TRBV14	TRBD1	TRBJ2-7	TGTGCCAGCAGCCACCTTGGACAGGCCTACGAGCAGTACTTC	CASSHLGQAYEQYF
TRBV4-1	NA	TRBJ2-5	TGCGCCAGCAGCCAGAGGGCTATTCAAGAGACCCAGTACTTC	CASSQRAIQETQYF
TRBV18	NA	TRBJ2-5	TGTGCCAGCTCACCCACTCCACAAGAGACCCGGTACTTC	CASSPTPQETRYF
TRBV12-5	TRBD2	TRBJ2-1	TGTGCTAGTGGTAGAACTAGCGGGGGGTCATACAATGAGCAGTTCTTC	CASGRTSGGSYNEQFF
TRBV6-5	NA	TRBJ1-5	TGTGCCAGCAGTTACTCAGGGGCTGGGGAGCCCCAGCATTTT	CASSYSGAGEPQHF